This note documents a single TCR beta chain sequence. The antigen is not known. TCRdb used MiXCR to reprocess the RT-PCR reads, holding one entry per CDR3 protein. The repertoire holds hundreds of thousands of distinct CDR3 sequences, 25% seen once, with 1.5% to 2% in the top ten. These data are taken from a study of response to subunit inactivated influenza vaccine. General study findings and limits: Every seasonal influenza vaccination brings in few new T cells, the authors suggested.

Sequencing used CD4+ T cells sorted from PBMCs, obtained 5 to 6 days after vaccination. The receptor's source is a man in his fifties who received an inactivated influenza vaccine.

CDR3 DNA sequence: TGCGCCAGCAGCTTGAATGCTGTGTTCAACAATGAGCAGTTCTTC. Translation gives CASSLNAVFNNEQFF. V usage is TRBV5-1 and J usage is TRBJ2-1; no reliable D call. Germline values: CDR1 SGHRS, CDR2 YFSETQ. V dropped 1 base and J dropped 5 bases, with 13 bases sitting between them. The CDR3 has 15 amino acids.